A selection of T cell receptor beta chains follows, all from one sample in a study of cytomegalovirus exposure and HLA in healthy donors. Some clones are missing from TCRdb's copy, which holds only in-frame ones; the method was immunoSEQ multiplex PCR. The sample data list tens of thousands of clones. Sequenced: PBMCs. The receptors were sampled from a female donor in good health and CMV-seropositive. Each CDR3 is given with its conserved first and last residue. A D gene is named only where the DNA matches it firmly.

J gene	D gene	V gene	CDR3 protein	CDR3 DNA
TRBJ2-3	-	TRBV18	CASSPTRPVEGDTQYF	TGTGCCAGCTCACCTACGAGGCCGGTTGAGGGAGATACGCAGTATTTT
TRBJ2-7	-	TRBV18	CASSLRQYEQYF	TGTGCCAGCTCCCTGAGACAGTACGAGCAGTACTTC
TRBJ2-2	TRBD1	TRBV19	CASPDRVTGELFF	TGTGCCAGTCCCGACAGGGTCACCGGGGAGCTGTTTTTT
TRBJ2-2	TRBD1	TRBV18	CASSPDRANTGELFF	TGTGCCAGCTCACCAGACAGGGCGAACACCGGGGAGCTGTTTTTT
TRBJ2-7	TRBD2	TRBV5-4	CASKRGNTYEQYF	TGTGCCAGTAAGCGGGGGAATACCTACGAGCAGTACTTC
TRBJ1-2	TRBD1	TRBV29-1	CSVTGFLQGFQSNWGYTF	TGCAGCGTTACGGGGTTCCTACAGGGGTTTCAGTCGAATTGGGGCTACACCTTC
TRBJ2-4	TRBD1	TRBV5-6	CASSPGTGRERRNIQYF	TGTGCCAGCAGCCCCGGGACAGGGAGGGAGAGGAGAAACATTCAGTACTTC
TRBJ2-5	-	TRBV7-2	CASSLSDYRTPQGTQYF	TGTGCCAGCAGCTTAAGCGACTACCGAACCCCGCAAGGGACCCAGTACTTC
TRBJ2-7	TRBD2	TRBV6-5	CASSYLAGGTYEQYF	TGTGCCAGCAGTTACTTGGCGGGAGGGACCTACGAGCAGTACTTC
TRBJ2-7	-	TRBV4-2	CASSLAGLPRHEQYF	TGTGCCAGCAGCCTAGCAGGACTCCCAAGGCACGAGCAGTACTTC
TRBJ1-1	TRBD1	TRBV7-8	CASSLGQTGSEAFF	TGTGCCAGCAGCTTAGGGCAGACAGGGTCTGAAGCTTTCTTT
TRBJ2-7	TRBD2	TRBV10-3	CAINSTTGTSFIHCEQYF	TGTGCCATCAACTCAACCACCGGGACTAGTTTTATCCATTGCGAGCAGTACTTC
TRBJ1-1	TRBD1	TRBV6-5	CASSWGQGPEAFF	TGTGCCAGCAGTTGGGGACAGGGCCCTGAAGCTTTCTTT
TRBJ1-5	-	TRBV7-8	CASSLAGTIYQPQHF	TGTGCCAGCAGCTTAGCGGGGACAATTTATCAGCCCCAGCATTTT
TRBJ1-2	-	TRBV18	CASRNSGADYGYTF	TGTGCCAGCCGGAACTCAGGGGCCGACTATGGCTACACCTTC
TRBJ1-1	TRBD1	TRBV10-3	CAIRGGMNTEAFF	TGTGCCATCAGAGGGGGCATGAACACTGAAGCTTTCTTT
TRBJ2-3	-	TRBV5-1	CASTLGVTQYF	TGCGCCAGCACCCTCGGGGTTACGCAGTATTTT
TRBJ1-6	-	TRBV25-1	CASSEHSSYNSPLHF	TGTGCCAGCAGTGAACATAGCTCCTATAATTCACCCCTCCACTTT
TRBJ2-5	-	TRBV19	CASSPPGTMKETQYF	TGTGCCAGTAGTCCCCCCGGGACAATGAAGGAGACCCAGTACTTC
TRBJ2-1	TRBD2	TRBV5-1	CASSLAGGGGNEQFF	TGCGCCAGCAGCTTGGCGGGCGGGGGGGGCAATGAGCAGTTCTTC
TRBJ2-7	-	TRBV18	CASSPGTNSYEQYF	TGTGCCAGCTCACCTGGGACAAACTCCTACGAGCAGTACTTC
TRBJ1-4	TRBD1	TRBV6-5	CASRRSGTGVEKLFF	TGTGCCAGCAGGCGATCCGGGACAGGGGTTGAAAAACTGTTTTTT
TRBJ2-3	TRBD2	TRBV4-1	CASSPGVTSGIGTQYF	TGCGCCAGCAGCCCGGGGGTCACTAGCGGAATAGGTACGCAGTATTTT
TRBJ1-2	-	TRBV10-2	CASSPDSNYGYTF	TGCGCCAGCAGCCCGGACAGTAACTATGGCTACACCTTC
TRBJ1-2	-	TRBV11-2	CASSSGDYGYTF	TGTGCCAGCAGCTCGGGGGACTATGGCTACACCTTC
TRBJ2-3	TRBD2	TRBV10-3	CAISISGESTDTQYF	TGTGCCATCAGTATTAGCGGGGAGAGCACAGATACGCAGTATTTT
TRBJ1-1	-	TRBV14	CASSQWAGMAGRMNTEAFF	TGTGCCAGCAGCCAATGGGCCGGGATGGCAGGAAGAATGAACACTGAAGCTTTCTTT
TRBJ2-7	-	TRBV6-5	CASSYSLMDSYEQYF	TGTGCCAGCAGTTACTCCTTAATGGACAGTTACGAGCAGTACTTC
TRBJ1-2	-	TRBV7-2	CASSSGAVYGYTF	TGTGCCAGCAGCTCAGGGGCAGTCTATGGCTACACCTTC
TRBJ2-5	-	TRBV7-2	CASSKDSLETQYF	TGTGCCAGCAGCAAGGACAGTCTGGAGACCCAGTACTTC
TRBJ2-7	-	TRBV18	CASSPADIDEQYF	TGTGCCAGCTCACCCGCGGACATCGACGAGCAGTACTTC
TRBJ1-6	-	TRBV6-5	CASSSTGINNSPLHF	TGTGCCAGCAGTTCCACAGGGATTAATAATTCACCCCTCCACTTT
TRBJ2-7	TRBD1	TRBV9	CASSVGTGANIYEQYF	TGTGCCAGCAGCGTAGGGACAGGGGCTAATATCTACGAGCAGTACTTC
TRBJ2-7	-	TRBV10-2	CASSAQYEQYF	TGCGCCAGCAGCGCACAATACGAGCAGTACTTC
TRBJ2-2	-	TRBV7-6	CASSSNLRRKDGNTGELFF	TGTGCCAGCAGCTCTAACCTCAGGCGCAAGGATGGAAACACCGGGGAGCTGTTTTTT
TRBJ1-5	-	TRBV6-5	CASSRGSSNQPQHF	TGTGCCAGCAGTCGGGGGTCTAGCAATCAGCCCCAGCATTTT
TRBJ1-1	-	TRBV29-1	CSPRTAGNTEAFF	TGCAGCCCCAGGACAGCCGGGAACACTGAAGCTTTCTTT
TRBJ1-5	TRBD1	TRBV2	CASGYRGQDQPQHF	TGTGCCAGCGGTTACAGGGGTCAGGATCAGCCCCAGCATTTT
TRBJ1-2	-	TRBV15	CATSAGNGYTF	TGTGCCACCAGCGCCGGGAATGGCTACACCTTC
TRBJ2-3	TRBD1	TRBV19	CASSARGHTDTQYF	TGTGCCAGTAGTGCGAGGGGGCACACAGATACGCAGTATTTT
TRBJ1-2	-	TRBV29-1	CSVDPGDYGYTF	TGCAGCGTTGATCCGGGGGACTATGGCTACACCTTC